The clone carrying this T cell receptor (beta chain) was seen a few times. TCRdb re-derived calls from the 5' RACE reads in MiXCR, one entry per CDR3 protein. There are roughly 320,000 distinct CDR3 sequences in the sample; roughly 10% occur only once, and under 4% lies in the top ten. The CDR3 runs 17 residues. From germline, CDR1 is SGHRS and CDR2 YFSETQ. Losses at the gene ends were 4 bases for V and 4 bases for J; bases not matched to a gene: 14. This entry is derived from a study of T cells after yellow fever vaccination. The sequence was obtained from a man between 18 and 29 years old who received the YFV17D yellow fever vaccine. The specimen was CD4+ T cells sorted from PBMCs, collected 45 days after the yellow fever booster vaccination. The chain couples TRBV5-1 to TRBJ1-3, with 7 nucleotides matching TRBD1. The DNA of the CDR3 is TGCGCCAGCAGCCTCGGACAGGCTCGCCTAACGGGAAACACCATATATTTT. Translation gives CASSLGQARLTGNTIYF.